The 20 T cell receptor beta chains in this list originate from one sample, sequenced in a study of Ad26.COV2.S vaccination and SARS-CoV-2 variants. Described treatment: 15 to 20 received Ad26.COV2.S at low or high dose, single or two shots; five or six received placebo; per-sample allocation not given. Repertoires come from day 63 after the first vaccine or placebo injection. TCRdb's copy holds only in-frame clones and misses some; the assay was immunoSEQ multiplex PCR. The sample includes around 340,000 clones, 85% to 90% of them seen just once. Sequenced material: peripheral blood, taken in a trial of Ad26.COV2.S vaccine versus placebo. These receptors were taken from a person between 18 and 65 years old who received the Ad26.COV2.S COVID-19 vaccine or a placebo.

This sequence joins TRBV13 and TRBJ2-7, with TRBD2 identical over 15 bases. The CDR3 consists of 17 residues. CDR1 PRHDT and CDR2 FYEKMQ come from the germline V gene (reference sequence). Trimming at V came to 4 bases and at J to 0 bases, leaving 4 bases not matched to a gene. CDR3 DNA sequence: TGTGCCAGCAGCTCGGGACTAGCGGGGGGAGACTCCTACGAGCAGTACTTC. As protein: CASSSGLAGGDSYEQYF.

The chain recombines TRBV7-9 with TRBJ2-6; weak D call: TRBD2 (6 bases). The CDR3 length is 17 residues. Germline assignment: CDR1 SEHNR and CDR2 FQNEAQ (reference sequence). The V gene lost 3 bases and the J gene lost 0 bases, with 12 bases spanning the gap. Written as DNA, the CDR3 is TGTGCCAGCAGCTTGGGGGGAACAACCTCTGGGGCCAACGTCCTGACTTTC. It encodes CASSLGGTTSGANVLTF.

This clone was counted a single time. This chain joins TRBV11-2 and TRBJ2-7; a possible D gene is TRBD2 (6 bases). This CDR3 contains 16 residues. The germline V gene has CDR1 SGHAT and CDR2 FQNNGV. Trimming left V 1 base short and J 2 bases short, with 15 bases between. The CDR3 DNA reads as TGTGCCAGCAGCTTAGTGAGGGCTAGCGAAACCTACGAGCAGTACTTC. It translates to CASSLVRASETYEQYF.

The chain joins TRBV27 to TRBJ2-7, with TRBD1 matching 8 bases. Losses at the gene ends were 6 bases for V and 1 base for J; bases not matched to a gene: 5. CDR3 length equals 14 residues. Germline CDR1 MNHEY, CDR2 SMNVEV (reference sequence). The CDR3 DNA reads TGTGCCAGCAGAAAAGACAGGGGTTCCTACGAGCAGTACTTC. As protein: CASRKDRGSYEQYF.

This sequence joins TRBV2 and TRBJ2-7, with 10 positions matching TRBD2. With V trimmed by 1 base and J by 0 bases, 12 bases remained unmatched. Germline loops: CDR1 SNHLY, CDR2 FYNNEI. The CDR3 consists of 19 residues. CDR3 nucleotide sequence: TGTGCCAGCAGTGAAGTAGTCGGTAGCGGGGGGAAAATCTCCTACGAGCAGTACTTC. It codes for CASSEVVGSGGKISYEQYF.

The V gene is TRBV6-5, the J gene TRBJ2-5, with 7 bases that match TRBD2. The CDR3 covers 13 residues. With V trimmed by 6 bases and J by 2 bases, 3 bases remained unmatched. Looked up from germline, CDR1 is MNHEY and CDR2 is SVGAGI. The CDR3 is CASRTSPQETQYF. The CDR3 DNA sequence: TGTGCCAGCAGGACTAGCCCACAAGAGACCCAGTACTTC.

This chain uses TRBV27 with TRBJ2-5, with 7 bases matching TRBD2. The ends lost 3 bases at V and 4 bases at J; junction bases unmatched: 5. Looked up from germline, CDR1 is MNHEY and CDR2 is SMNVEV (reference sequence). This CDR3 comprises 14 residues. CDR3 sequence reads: CASSFGGSGETQYF. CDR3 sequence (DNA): TGTGCCAGCAGTTTTGGCGGGAGTGGAGAGACCCAGTACTTC.

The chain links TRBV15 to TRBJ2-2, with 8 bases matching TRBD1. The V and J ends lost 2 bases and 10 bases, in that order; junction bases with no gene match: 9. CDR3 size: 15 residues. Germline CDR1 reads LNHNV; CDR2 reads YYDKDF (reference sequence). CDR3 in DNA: TGTGCCACCAGCAGACAGGGGGCACCCGGCGAGGAGCTGTTTTTT. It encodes CATSRQGAPGEELFF.

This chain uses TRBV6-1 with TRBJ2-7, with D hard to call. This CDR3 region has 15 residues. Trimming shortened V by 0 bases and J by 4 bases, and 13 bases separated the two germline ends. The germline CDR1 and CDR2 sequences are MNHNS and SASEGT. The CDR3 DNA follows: TGTGCCAGCAGTGAAGCGCTCAGGCACCTATACGAGCAGTACTTC. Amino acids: CASSEALRHLYEQYF.

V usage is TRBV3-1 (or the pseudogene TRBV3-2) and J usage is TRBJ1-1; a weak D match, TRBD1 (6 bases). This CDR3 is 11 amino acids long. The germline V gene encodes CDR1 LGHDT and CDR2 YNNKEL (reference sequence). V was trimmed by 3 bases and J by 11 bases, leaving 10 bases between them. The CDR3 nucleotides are TGTGCCAGCAGCCAGGGGGCCCAGGCTTTCTTT. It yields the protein CASSQGAQAFF.

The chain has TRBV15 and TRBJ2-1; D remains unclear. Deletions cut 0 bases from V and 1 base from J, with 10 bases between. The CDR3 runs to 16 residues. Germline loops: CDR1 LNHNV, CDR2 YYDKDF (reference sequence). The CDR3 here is CATSRDQDGSYNEQFF. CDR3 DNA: TGTGCCACCAGCAGAGATCAGGACGGATCCTACAATGAGCAGTTCTTC.

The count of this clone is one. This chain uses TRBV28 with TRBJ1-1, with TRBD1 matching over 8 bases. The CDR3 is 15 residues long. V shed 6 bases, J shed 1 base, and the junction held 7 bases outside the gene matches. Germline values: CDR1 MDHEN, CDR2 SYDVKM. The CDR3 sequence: CASRTPGQGNTEAFF. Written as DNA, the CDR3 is TGTGCCAGCAGAACGCCAGGACAGGGGAACACTGAAGCTTTCTTT. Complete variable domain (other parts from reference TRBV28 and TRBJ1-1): DVKVTQSSRYLVKRTGEKVFLECVQDMDHENMFWYRQDPGLGLRLIYFSYDVKMKEKGDIPEGYSVSREKKERFSLILESASTNQTSMYLCASRTPGQGNTEAFFGQGTRLTVV.

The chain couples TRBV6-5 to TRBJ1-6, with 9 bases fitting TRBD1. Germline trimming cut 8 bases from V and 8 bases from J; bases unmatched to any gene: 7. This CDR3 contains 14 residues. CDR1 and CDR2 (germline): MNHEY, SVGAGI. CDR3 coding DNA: TGTGCCAGCTCAGATAGGACAGGGGATTCACCCCTCCACTTT. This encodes CASSDRTGDSPLHF.

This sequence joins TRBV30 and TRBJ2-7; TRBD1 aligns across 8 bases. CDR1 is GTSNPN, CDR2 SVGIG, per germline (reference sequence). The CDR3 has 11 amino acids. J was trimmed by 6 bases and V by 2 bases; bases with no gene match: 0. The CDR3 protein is CAWSQGAEQYF. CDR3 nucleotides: TGTGCCTGGAGTCAGGGGGCCGAGCAGTACTTC.

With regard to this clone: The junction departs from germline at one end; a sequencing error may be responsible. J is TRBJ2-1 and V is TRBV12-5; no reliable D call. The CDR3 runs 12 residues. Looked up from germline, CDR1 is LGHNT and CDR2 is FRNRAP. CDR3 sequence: CASGLSSNEQFF. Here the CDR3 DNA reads TGTGCTAGTGGTTTATCCTCCAATGAGCAGTTCTTC. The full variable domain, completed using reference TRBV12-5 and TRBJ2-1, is DARVTQTPRHKVTEMGQEVTMRCQPILGHNTVFWYRQTMMQGLELLAYFRNRAPLDDSGMPKDRFSAEMPDATLATLKIQPSEPRDSAVYFCASGLSSNEQFFGPGTRLTVL.

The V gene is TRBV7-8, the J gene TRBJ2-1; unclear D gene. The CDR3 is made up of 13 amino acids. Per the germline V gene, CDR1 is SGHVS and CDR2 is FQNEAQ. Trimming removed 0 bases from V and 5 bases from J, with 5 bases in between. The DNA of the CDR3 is TGTGCCAGCAGCTTAGCTTACGACAATGAGCAGTTCTTC. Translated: CASSLAYDNEQFF.

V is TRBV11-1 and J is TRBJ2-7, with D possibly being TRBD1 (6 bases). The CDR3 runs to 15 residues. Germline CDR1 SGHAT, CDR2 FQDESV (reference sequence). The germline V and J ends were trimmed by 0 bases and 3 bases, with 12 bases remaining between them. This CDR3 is CASSLADKGGYEQYF. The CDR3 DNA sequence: TGTGCCAGCAGCTTAGCGGATAAAGGGGGCTACGAGCAGTACTTC.

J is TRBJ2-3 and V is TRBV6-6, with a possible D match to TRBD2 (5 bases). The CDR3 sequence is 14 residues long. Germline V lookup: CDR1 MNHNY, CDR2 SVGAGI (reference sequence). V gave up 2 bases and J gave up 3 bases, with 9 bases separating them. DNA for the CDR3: TGTGCCAGCAGTTACGGGAGTTTGACAGATACGCAGTATTTT. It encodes CASSYGSLTDTQYF.

The CDR3 loop reads CSVEAGTASTDTQYF. For the CDR3, the DNA is TGCAGCGTTGAAGCCGGGACAGCTAGCACAGATACGCAGTATTTT. The chain recombines TRBV29-1 with TRBJ2-3; 7 bases agree with TRBD1. This CDR3 has 15 amino acids. Germline V gene data show CDR1 as SQVTM and CDR2 as ANQGSEA. The junction had 4 bases not matched to a gene; V was cut back by 1 base and J by 0 bases.

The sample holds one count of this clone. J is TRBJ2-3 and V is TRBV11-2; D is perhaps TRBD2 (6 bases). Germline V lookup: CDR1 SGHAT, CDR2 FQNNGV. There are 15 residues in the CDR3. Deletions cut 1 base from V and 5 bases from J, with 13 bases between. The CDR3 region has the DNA TGTGCCAGCAGCTTAGTTGGGGATAGCGGAGATACGCAGTATTTT. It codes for CASSLVGDSGDTQYF.